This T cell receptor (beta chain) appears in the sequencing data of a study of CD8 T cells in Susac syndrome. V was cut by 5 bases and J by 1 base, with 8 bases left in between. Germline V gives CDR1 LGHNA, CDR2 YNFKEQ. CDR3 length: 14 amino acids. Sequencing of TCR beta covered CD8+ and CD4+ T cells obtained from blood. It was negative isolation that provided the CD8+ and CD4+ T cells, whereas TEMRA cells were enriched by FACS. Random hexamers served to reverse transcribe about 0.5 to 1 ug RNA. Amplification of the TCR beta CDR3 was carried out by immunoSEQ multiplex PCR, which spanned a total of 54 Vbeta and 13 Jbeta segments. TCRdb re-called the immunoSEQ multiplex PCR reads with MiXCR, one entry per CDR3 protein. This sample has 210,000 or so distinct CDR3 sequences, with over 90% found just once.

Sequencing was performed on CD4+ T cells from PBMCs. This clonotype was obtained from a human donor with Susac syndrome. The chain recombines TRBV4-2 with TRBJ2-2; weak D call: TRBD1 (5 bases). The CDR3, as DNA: TGTGCCAGCAGCGGGGCAGGGAACACCGGGGAGCTGTTTTTT. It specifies CASSGAGNTGELFF.